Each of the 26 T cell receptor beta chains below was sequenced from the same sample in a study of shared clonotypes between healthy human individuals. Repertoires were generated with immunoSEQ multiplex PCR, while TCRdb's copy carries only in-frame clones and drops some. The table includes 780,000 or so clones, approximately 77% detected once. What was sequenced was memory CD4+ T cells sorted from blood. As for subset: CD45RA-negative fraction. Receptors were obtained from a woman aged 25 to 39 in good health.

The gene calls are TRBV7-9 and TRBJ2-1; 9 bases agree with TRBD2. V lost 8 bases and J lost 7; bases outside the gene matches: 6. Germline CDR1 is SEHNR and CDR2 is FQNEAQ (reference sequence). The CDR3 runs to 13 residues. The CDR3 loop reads CASSAGGRNEQFF. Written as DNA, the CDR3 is TGTGCCAGCTCAGCGGGAGGTAGGAATGAGCAGTTCTTC.

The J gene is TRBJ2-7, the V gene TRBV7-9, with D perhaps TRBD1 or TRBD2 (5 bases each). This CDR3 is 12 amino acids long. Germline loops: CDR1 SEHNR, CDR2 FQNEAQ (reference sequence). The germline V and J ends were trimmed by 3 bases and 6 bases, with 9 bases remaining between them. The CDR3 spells CASSFTGPEQYF. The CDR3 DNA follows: TGTGCCAGCAGCTTTACGGGACCCGAGCAGTACTTC.

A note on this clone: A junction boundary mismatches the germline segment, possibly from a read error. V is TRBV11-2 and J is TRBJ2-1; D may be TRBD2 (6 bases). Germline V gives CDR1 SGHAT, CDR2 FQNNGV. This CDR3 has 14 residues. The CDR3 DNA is TGTGCCAGCAGCCTAGACGGGGGATACAATGAGCAGTTCTTC. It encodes CASSLDGGYNEQFF.

CDR3 protein: CASSIGGGLTGELFF. The CDR3 DNA follows: TGTGCCAGTAGTATAGGGGGAGGGTTGACCGGGGAGCTGTTTTTT. The V gene is TRBV19, the J gene TRBJ2-2; 7 positions agree with TRBD2. Germline CDR1 and CDR2: LNHDA and SQIVND (reference sequence). Trimming cost V 1 base and J 5 bases; bases outside gene matches: 4. The CDR3 loop spans 15 amino acids.

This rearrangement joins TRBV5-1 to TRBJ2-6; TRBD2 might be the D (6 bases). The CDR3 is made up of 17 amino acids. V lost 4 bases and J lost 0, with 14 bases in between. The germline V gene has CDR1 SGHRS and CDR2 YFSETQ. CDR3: CASSQRGLNSGANVLTF. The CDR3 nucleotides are TGCGCCAGCAGCCAGAGGGGACTGAACTCTGGGGCCAACGTCCTGACTTTC.

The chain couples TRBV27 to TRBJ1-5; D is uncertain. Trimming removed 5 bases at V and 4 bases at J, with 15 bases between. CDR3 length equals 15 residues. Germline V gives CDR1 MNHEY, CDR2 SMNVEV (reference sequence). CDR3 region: CASSTRGADNQPQHF. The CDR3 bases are TGTGCCAGCAGTACCCGTGGCGCAGATAATCAGCCCCAGCATTTT.

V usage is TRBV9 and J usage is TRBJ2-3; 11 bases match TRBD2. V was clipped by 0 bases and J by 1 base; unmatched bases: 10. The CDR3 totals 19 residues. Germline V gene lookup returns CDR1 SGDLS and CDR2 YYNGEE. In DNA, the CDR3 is TGTGCCAGCAGCGTAGAATCTAGCGGGAGGCCGAAACGCACAGATACGCAGTATTTT. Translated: CASSVESSGRPKRTDTQYF.

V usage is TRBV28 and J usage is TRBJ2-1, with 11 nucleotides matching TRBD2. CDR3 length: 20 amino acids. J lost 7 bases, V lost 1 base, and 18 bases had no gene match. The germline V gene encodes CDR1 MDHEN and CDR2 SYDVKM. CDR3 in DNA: TGTGCCAGCAGTTTATTGGGTCGTTGGGGTAGCGGGAGGGCCGGGAATGAGCAGTTCTTC. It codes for CASSLLGRWGSGRAGNEQFF.

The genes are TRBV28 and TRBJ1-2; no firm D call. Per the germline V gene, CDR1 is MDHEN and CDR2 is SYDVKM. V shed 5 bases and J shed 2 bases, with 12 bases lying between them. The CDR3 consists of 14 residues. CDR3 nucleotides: TGTGCCAGCAGTACCCAGACGGGGAACTATGGCTACACCTTC. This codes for CASSTQTGNYGYTF.

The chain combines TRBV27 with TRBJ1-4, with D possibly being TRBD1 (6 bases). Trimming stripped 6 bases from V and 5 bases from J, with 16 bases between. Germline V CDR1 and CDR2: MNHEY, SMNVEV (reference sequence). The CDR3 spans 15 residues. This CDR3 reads CASRAGQIGNEKLFF. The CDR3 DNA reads TGTGCCAGCAGGGCCGGACAGATTGGAAATGAAAAACTGTTTTTT. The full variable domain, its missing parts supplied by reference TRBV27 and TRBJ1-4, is EAQVTQNPRYLITVTGKKLTVTCSQNMNHEYMSWYRQDPGLGLRQIYYSMNVEVTDKGDVPEGYKVSRKEKRNFPLILESPSPNQTSLYFCASRAGQIGNEKLFFGSGTQLSVL.

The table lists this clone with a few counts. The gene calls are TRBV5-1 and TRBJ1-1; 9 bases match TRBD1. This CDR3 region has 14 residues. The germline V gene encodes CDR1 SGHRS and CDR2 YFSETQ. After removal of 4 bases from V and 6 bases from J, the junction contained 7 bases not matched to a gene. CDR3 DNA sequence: TGCGCCAGCAGCGGAGGGACAGGGTGGCCTGAAGCTTTCTTT. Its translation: CASSGGTGWPEAFF.

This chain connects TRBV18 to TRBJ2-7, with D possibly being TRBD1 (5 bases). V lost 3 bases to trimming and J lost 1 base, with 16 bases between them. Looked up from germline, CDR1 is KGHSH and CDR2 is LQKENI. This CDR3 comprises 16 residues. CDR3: CASSPYRSGPSYEQYF. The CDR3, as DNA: TGTGCCAGCTCACCTTACAGGTCAGGGCCTTCCTACGAGCAGTACTTC.

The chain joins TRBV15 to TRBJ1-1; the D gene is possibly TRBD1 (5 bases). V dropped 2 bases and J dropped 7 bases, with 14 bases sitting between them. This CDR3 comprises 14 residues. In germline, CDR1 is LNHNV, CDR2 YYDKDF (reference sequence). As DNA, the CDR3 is TGTGCCACCAGCAGAAGGCAGGGAGGTGGTGAAGCTTTCTTT. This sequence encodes CATSRRQGGGEAFF.

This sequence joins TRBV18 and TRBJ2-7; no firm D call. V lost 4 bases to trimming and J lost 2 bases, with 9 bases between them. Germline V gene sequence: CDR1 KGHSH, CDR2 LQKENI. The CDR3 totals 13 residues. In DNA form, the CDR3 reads TGTGCCAGCTCACAATCTCAAACCTACGAGCAGTACTTC. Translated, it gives CASSQSQTYEQYF.

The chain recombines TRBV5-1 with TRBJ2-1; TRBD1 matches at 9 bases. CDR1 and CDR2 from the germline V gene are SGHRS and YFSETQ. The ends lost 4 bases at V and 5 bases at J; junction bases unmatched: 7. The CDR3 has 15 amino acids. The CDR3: CASSTGDRDNNEQFF. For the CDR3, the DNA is TGCGCCAGCAGCACGGGGGACAGGGACAACAATGAGCAGTTCTTC.

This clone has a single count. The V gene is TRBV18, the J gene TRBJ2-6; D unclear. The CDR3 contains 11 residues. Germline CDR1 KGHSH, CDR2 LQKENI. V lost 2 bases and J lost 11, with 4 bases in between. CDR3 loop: CASSPGDVLTF. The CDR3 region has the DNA TGTGCCAGCTCACCAGGCGACGTCCTGACTTTC. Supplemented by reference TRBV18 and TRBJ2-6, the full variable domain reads NAGVMQNPRHLVRRRGQEARLRCSPMKGHSHVYWYRQLPEEGLKFMVYLQKENIIDESGMPKERFSAEFPKEGPSILRIQQVVRGDSAAYFCASSPGDVLTFGAGSRLTVL.

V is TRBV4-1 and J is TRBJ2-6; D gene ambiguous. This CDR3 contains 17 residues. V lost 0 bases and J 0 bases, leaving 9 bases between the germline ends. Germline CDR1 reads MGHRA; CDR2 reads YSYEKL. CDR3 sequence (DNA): TGCGCCAGCAGCCAAGAGACATCCTACTCTGGGGCCAACGTCCTGACTTTC. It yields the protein CASSQETSYSGANVLTF.

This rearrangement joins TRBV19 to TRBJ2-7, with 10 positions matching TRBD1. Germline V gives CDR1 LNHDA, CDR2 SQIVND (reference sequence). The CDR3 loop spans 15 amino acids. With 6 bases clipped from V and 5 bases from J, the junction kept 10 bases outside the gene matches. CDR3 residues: CASRRTGTGVNEQYF. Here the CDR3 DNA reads TGTGCCAGTAGGCGAACCGGGACAGGGGTGAACGAGCAGTACTTC.

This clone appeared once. CDR3 in amino acids: CASSFTPDRYWGYEQYF. Here the CDR3 DNA reads TGTGCCAGCAGTTTTACGCCTGACAGGTATTGGGGCTACGAGCAGTACTTC. The chain joins TRBV28 to TRBJ2-7, with D possibly matching TRBD1 (6 bases). Germline CDR1 MDHEN, CDR2 SYDVKM. CDR3 size: 17 residues. V lost 3 bases to trimming and J lost 3 bases, with 21 bases between them.

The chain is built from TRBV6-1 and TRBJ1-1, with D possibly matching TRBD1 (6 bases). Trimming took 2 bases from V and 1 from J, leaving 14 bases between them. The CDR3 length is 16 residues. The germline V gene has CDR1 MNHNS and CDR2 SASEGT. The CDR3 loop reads CASSEIHRGQNTEAFF. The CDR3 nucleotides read TGTGCCAGCAGTGAAATCCACCGGGGACAGAACACTGAAGCTTTCTTT.

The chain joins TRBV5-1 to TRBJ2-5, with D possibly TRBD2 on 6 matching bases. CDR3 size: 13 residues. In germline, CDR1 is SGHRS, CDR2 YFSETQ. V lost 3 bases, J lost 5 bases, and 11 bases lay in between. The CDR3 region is CASSSRAGETQYF. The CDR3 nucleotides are TGCGCCAGCAGCTCCAGGGCGGGGGAGACCCAGTACTTC.

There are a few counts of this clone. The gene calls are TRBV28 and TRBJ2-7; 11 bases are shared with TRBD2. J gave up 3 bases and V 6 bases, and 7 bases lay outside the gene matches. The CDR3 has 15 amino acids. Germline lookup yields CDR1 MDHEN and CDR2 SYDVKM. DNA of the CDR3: TGTGCCAGCAGGCTGACTAGCGGGATTCGCTACGAGCAGTACTTC. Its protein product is CASRLTSGIRYEQYF.

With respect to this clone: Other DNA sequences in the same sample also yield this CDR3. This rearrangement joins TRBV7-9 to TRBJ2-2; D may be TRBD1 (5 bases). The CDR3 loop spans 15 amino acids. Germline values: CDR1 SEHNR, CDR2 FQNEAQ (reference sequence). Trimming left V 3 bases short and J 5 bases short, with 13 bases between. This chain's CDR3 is CASSLVQGWTGELFF. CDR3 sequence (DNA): TGTGCCAGCAGCTTGGTGCAGGGTTGGACCGGGGAGCTGTTTTTT.

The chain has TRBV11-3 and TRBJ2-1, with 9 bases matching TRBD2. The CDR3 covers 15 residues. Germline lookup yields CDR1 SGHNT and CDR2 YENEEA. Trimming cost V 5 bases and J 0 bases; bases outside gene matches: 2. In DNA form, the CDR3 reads TGTGCCAGCAGCGGCGGGAGGGTCTCCTACAATGAGCAGTTCTTC. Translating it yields CASSGGRVSYNEQFF.

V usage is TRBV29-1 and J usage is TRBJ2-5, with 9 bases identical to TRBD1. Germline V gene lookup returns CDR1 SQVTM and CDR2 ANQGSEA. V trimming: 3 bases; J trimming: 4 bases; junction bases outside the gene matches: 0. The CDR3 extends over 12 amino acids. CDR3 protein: CSVETGGETQYF. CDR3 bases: TGCAGCGTTGAGACAGGGGGAGAGACCCAGTACTTC.

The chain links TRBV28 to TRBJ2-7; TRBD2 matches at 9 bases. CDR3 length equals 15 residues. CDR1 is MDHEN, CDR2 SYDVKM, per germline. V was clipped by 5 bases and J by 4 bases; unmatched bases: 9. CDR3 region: CASSSSGGNRYEQYF. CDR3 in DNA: TGTGCCAGCAGTAGCAGCGGGGGGAATAGGTACGAGCAGTACTTC.